The TCR beta chain described here comes from a study of neoadjuvant nivolumab and ipilimumab in lung cancer. Study-wide results and caveats: TCR receptors were sequenced in few samples.

This clone was found a few times. Its antigen remains unidentified. Produced via immunoSEQ multiplex PCR; TCRdb's table is partial and in-frame only. The sample records about 38,000 clones, roughly 89% being singletons. The CDR3 loop spans 14 amino acids. V dropped 5 bases and J dropped 6; count of bases not matched to a gene: 10. The germline CDR1 and CDR2 sequences are SGDLS and YYNGEE. The clonotype originates from an adult with non-small cell lung cancer. This rearrangement joins TRBV9 to TRBJ1-2; 7 bases fit TRBD1. The specimen was peripheral blood, collected before neoadjuvant nivolumab, alone or with ipilimumab. The DNA for the CDR3 is TGTGCCAGCAGTGACCACAGGGGAAGAGATGGCTACACCTTC. The encoded protein is CASSDHRGRDGYTF.